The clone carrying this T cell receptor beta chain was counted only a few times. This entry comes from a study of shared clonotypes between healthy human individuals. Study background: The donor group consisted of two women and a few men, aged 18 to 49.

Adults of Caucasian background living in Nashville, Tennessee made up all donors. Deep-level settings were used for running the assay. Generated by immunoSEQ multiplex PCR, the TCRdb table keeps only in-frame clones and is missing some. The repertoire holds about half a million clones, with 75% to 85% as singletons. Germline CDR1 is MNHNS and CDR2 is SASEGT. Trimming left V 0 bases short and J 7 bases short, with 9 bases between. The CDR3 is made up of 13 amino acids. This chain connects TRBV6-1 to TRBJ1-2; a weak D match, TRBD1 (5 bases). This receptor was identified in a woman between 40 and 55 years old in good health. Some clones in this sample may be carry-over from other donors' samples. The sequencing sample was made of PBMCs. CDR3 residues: CASSEAGVFGYTF. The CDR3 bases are TGTGCCAGCAGTGAAGCGGGGGTTTTTGGCTACACCTTC.